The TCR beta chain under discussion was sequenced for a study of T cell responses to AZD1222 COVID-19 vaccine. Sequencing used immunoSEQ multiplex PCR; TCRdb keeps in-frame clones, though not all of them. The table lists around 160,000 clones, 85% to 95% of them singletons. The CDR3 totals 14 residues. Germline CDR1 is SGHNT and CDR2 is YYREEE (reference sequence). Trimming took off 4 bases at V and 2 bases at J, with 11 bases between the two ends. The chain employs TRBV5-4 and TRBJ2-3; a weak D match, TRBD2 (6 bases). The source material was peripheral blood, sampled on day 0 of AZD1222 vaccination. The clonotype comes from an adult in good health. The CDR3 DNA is TGTGCCAGCAGCCCGGGACTGTTCACAGATACGCAGTATTTT. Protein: CASSPGLFTDTQYF.